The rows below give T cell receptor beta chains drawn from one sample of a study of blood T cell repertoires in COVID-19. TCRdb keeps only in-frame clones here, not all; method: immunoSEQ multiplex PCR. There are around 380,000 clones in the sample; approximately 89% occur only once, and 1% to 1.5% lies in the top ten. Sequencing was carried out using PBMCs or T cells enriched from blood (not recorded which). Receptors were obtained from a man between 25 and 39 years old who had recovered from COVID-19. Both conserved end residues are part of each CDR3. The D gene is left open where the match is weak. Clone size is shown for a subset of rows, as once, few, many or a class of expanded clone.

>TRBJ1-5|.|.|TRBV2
TGTGCCAGTCAGGGGAGCAATCAGCCCCAGCATTTT
CASQGSNQPQHF
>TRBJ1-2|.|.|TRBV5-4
TGTGCCAGCAGCTTGCAGGGTCTTCATGGCTACACCTTC
CASSLQGLHGYTF
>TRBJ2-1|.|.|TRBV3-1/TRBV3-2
TGTGCCAGCAGCCAACCTCGGACTATCTCCTACAATGAGCAGTTCTTC
CASSQPRTISYNEQFF
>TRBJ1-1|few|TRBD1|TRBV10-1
TGCGCCAGCAGTGAGTCGACCCTGCTCGGACAGGGGCGAACGAACACTGAAGCTTTCTTT
CASSESTLLGQGRTNTEAFF
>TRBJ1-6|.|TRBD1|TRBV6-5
TGTGCCAGCAGTTACACCGGGACAGGGACTTCACCCCTCCACTTT
CASSYTGTGTSPLHF
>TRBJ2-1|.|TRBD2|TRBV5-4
TGTGCCAGCAGCCCTGCCTCGGGGGGCGGGGGGCGCAACAATGAGCAGTTCTTC
CASSPASGGGGRNNEQFF
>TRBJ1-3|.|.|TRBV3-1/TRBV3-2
TGTGCCAGCAGCCAACCGAAGAGCTCTGGAAACACCATATATTTT
CASSQPKSSGNTIYF
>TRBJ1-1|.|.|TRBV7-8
TGTGCCAGCAGCTTAGGACACCCGAACACTGAAGCTTTCTTT
CASSLGHPNTEAFF
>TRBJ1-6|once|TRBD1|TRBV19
TGTGCCAGTAGAGAAGAGGACAGGGGATATAATTCACCCCTCCACTTT
CASREEDRGYNSPLHF
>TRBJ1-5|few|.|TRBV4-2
TGTGCCAGCAGCCAAGAGGAGTCCAGTTATAGCAATCAGCCCCAGCATTTT
CASSQEESSYSNQPQHF
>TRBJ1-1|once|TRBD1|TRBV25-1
TGTGCCAGCAGTGATCAGACAGGGTTTCCCACTGAAGCTTTCTTT
CASSDQTGFPTEAFF
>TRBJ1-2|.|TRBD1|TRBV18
TGTGCCAGCTCACTAGAAACAGGGGGCGACTATGGCTACACCTTC
CASSLETGGDYGYTF
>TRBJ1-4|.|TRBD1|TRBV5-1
TGCGCCAGCAGCACAGGGGTCCCCGATGAAAAACTGTTTTTT
CASSTGVPDEKLFF
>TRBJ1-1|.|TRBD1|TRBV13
TGTGCCAGCAGGCCGGGACAGGGTTCATCCGAAGCTTTCTTT
CASRPGQGSSEAFF
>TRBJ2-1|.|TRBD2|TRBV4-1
TGCGCCAGCAGCCAAGCTAGCGGGGGGACAGGAGAGCAGTTCTTC
CASSQASGGTGEQFF
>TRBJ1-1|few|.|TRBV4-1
TGCGCCAGCAGCCAAGATTGGGCCCAGGGGAGCACTGAAGCTTTCTTT
CASSQDWAQGSTEAFF
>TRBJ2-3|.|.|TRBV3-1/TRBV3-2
TGTGCCAGCAGCCAAGAGGGGCTTCGTACGCAGTATTTT
CASSQEGLRTQYF
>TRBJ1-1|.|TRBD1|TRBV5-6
TGTGCCAGCAGCTCGGGACAGCAAGCTTTCTTT
CASSSGQQAFF
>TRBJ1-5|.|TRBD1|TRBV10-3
TGTGCCATCAGTGAAGGGACAGGGGTGGGCAATCAGCCCCAGCATTTT
CAISEGTGVGNQPQHF
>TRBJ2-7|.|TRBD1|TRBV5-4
TGTGCCAGCAGCCTACGGGACAGGGCGAACGAGCAGTACTTC
CASSLRDRANEQYF
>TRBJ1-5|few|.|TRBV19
TGTGCCAGTAGTATACAGGGGCGCGGGAATCAGCCCCAGCATTTT
CASSIQGRGNQPQHF
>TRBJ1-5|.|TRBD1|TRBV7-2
TGTGCCAGCAGTCAACAGGGGTCCCCCGGTCAGCCCCAGCATTTT
CASSQQGSPGQPQHF
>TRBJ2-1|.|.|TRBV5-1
TGCGCCAGCAGCTTGGATGACATCTACAATGAGCAGTTCTTC
CASSLDDIYNEQFF
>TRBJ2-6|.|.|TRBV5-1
TGCGCCAGCAGCCCCAATGCTGGGGCCAACGTCCTGACTTTC
CASSPNAGANVLTF
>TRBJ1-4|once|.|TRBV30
TGTGCCTGGAGCCCCGGGAACGCAGAAAAACTGTTTTTT
CAWSPGNAEKLFF
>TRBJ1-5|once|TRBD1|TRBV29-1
TGCAGCGTTGTGGGACAGCAGGATCAGCCCCAGCATTTT
CSVVGQQDQPQHF